Sequencing of this T cell receptor (beta chain) was carried out in a study of T cell clonality in common variable immunodeficiency. General observations from the study: Fewer deletions and N-nucleotide insertions were reportedly seen in common variable immunodeficiency TCR beta sequences. CVID patient heterogeneity limited repertoire-clinical complication correlations. TCRbeta clonality was increased in CVID versus healthy controls.

This table comes from immunoSEQ multiplex PCR, and its TCRdb copy is limited to in-frame clones, with some not included. The specimen has roughly 79,000 clones, none found just once. This clone was counted ten times or more. The antigen is undetermined. The observed sequence ends 3 residues before the CDR3 terminus, with the missing tail filled in from the germline J gene. Most patients and controls had Caucasian heritage. V lost 7 bases, J lost 2 bases, and 17 bases stayed unmatched. There are 17 residues in the CDR3. Germline CDR1 LGHNT, CDR2 FRNRAP. The chain carries TRBV12-5 and TRBJ2-7; 7 bases are shared with TRBD1. Sequenced material: peripheral blood mononuclear cells. The sequence was obtained from a person aged 18 to 70 in good health. The CDR3 sequence: CASAILWTGSFTYEQYF. CDR3 DNA, as far as it was read: TGTGCTAGTGCCATCCTATGGACAGGTTCATTCACCTACGAG.